Reported below is one T cell receptor (beta chain). Treatment given: roughly 20 received Ad26.COV2.S at low or high dose, single or two shots; several received placebo; per-sample allocation not given. Day 63 following the first vaccine or placebo injection was when the samples were taken. Here immunoSEQ multiplex PCR was the method, and the copy in TCRdb shows in-frame clones only, minus some. The sample holds approximately 360,000 clones, about four fifths seen once. This entry comes from a study of Ad26.COV2.S vaccination and SARS-CoV-2 variants. Germline V gives CDR1 LGHNA, CDR2 YNFKEQ. With 4 bases removed from V and 10 bases from J, the gap between germline ends came to 20 bases. The CDR3 sequence is 15 residues long.

J is TRBJ1-5 and V is TRBV4-2, with D possibly TRBD1 on 5 matching bases. The source is a person between 18 and 59 years old who received the Ad26.COV2.S COVID-19 vaccine or a placebo. The starting material was peripheral blood, obtained in a trial of Ad26.COV2.S vaccine versus placebo. The DNA of the CDR3 is TGTGCCAGCAGCCTATCTCCCGCGGGGAGGGGCCCCCAGCATTTT. It translates to CASSLSPAGRGPQHF.